The 20 T cell receptor beta chains listed next were all sequenced from one sample in a study of cytomegalovirus exposure and HLA in healthy donors. Amplification used 60 Vbeta primers and 13 Jbeta primers. Measured with immunoSEQ multiplex PCR; TCRdb has only the in-frame clones, and not every one. The sample lists around 150,000 clones, roughly 80% occurring once. Sequencing input: PBMCs. The receptors here all came from a woman in her 30s in good health and CMV-seronegative.

The chain uses TRBV5-1 and TRBJ2-5, with D perhaps TRBD1 (6 bases). Germline loops: CDR1 SGHRS, CDR2 YFSETQ. V dropped 1 base and J dropped 3 bases, with 10 bases sitting between them. The CDR3 is made up of 14 amino acids. CDR3 DNA: TGCGCCAGCAGCTTGCAGGGGACCGAAGAGACCCAGTACTTC. Protein: CASSLQGTEETQYF. The variable domain in full, completed from reference TRBV5-1 and TRBJ2-5, reads KAGVTQTPRYLIKTRGQQVTLSCSPISGHRSVSWYQQTPGQGLQFLFEYFSETQRNKGNFPGRFSGRQFSNSRSEMNVSTLELGDSALYLCASSLQGTEETQYFGPGTRLLVL.

V and J are TRBV9 and TRBJ1-3; the D gene is possibly TRBD1 (5 bases). V was pared by 0 bases and J by 4 bases, with 11 bases between. The CDR3 totals 15 residues. Germline V gene sequence: CDR1 SGDLS, CDR2 YYNGEE. The CDR3 protein is CASSVGARVGNTIYF. Written as DNA, the CDR3 is TGTGCCAGCAGCGTAGGGGCCAGGGTAGGAAACACCATATATTTT.

The V call is TRBV7-9, the J call TRBJ1-2; TRBD1 is a possible D gene (5 bases). The CDR3 runs 16 residues. Trimming shortened V by 4 bases and J by 4 bases, and 19 bases separated the two germline ends. Looked up from germline, CDR1 is SEHNR and CDR2 is FQNEAQ (reference sequence). For the CDR3, the DNA is TGTGCCAGCAGCTCCCGGAGCAGGGAGGTACTCTATGGCTACACCTTC. This sequence encodes CASSSRSREVLYGYTF. The variable domain in full, completed from reference TRBV7-9 and TRBJ1-2, reads DTGVSQNPRHKITKRGQNVTFRCDPISEHNRLYWYRQTLGQGPEFLTYFQNEAQLEKSRLLSDRFSAERPKGSFSTLEIQRTEQGDSAMYLCASSSRSREVLYGYTFGSGTRLTVV.

CDR3 region: CASSLRPPGRGSNMNTEAFF. The CDR3 DNA follows: TGTGCCAGCAGTCTTAGGCCCCCGGGCAGGGGGTCTAACATGAACACTGAAGCTTTCTTT. The V and J genes are TRBV27 and TRBJ1-1, with 7 nucleotides matching TRBD1. The CDR3 loop spans 20 amino acids. Losses at the gene ends were 5 bases for V and 0 bases for J; bases not matched to a gene: 21. Germline loops: CDR1 MNHEY, CDR2 SMNVEV (reference sequence).

The chain joins TRBV30 to TRBJ2-2, with 7 bases identical to TRBD1. The CDR3 is 15 amino acids. J gave up 0 bases and V 4 bases, and 5 bases lay outside the gene matches. Per germline, CDR1 GTSNPN and CDR2 SVGIG (reference sequence). The CDR3 sequence is CAWKQGQTNTGELFF. In nucleotides, the CDR3 is TGTGCCTGGAAACAGGGACAGACGAACACCGGGGAGCTGTTTTTT.

CDR3 residues: CASSGAGGEVSSYEQYF. The CDR3 nucleotides are TGTGCCAGCAGTGGAGCGGGGGGCGAAGTTAGCTCCTACGAGCAGTACTTC. This chain joins TRBV6-4 and TRBJ2-7; TRBD2 matches at 9 bases. After removal of 4 bases from V and 0 bases from J, the junction contained 10 bases not matched to a gene. The CDR3 sequence is 17 residues long. The germline CDR1 and CDR2 sequences are MRHNA and SNTAGT.

CDR3 DNA: TGTGCCAGCAGCTTGTGGGGGCCGGCTAATGAAAAACTGTTTTTT. As protein: CASSLWGPANEKLFF. The chain combines TRBV5-6 with TRBJ1-4, with D possibly TRBD1 on 6 matching bases. CDR3 size: 15 residues. The germline CDR1 and CDR2 sequences are SGHDT and YYEEEE. V was clipped by 1 base and J by 3 bases, with 10 bases between them.

There are a few counts of this clone. The rearrangement uses TRBV5-5 and TRBJ1-5; D gene unclear. Trimming took 1 base from V and 0 from J, leaving 8 bases between them. Looked up from germline, CDR1 is SGHKS and CDR2 is YYEKEE (reference sequence). The CDR3 length is 15 residues. CDR3 region: CASSLYTNSNQPQHF. CDR3 nucleotides: TGTGCCAGCAGCTTGTACACCAATAGCAATCAGCCCCAGCATTTT. Full variable domain (remainder filled in from reference TRBV5-5 and TRBJ1-5): DAGVTQSPTHLIKTRGQQVTLRCSPISGHKSVSWYQQVLGQGPQFIFQYYEKEERGRGNFPDRFSARQFPNYSSELNVNALLLGDSALYLCASSLYTNSNQPQHFGDGTRLSIL.

This clone was seen only once. The CDR3 reads CAWMEGYTEAFF. The DNA for the CDR3 is TGTGCCTGGATGGAGGGATACACTGAAGCTTTCTTT. The genes are TRBV30 and TRBJ1-1; the D is unclear. This CDR3 is built from 12 residues. The germline V and J ends were trimmed by 4 bases and 3 bases, with 9 bases remaining between them. CDR1 GTSNPN and CDR2 SVGIG come from the germline V gene (reference sequence).

In nucleotides, the CDR3 is TGTGCCAGCAGCCAAGATCTCCCGGGGGCCGGGGAGCTGTTTTTT. Protein product: CASSQDLPGAGELFF. This chain connects TRBV14 to TRBJ2-2, with D perhaps TRBD2 (6 bases). Germline CDR1 and CDR2: SGHDN and FVKESK. Trimming stripped 0 bases from V and 6 bases from J, with 11 bases between. CDR3 size: 15 residues.

This sequence joins TRBV2 and TRBJ2-1, with D possibly matching TRBD1 (5 bases). V lost 6 bases and J 10 bases, leaving 10 bases between the germline ends. The CDR3 runs to 11 residues. Per germline, CDR1 SNHLY and CDR2 FYNNEI. In nucleotides, the CDR3 is TGTGCCAGCAGGGGGCCATACGAGCAGTTCTTC. This translates into CASRGPYEQFF.

V is TRBV2 and J is TRBJ2-5, with a tentative D call TRBD2 (7 bases). The CDR3 contains 12 residues. Germline V gene lookup returns CDR1 SNHLY and CDR2 FYNNEI. Deletions cut 7 bases from V and 4 bases from J, with 10 bases between. The DNA for the CDR3 is TGTGCCAGCACGGGGGGCGGAGAGACCCAGTACTTC. Residues: CASTGGGETQYF. The variable domain in full, completed from reference TRBV2 and TRBJ2-5, reads EPEVTQTPSHQVTQMGQEVILRCVPISNHLYFYWYRQILGQKVEFLVSFYNNEISEKSEIFDDQFSVERPDGSNFTLKIRSTKLEDSAMYFCASTGGGETQYFGPGTRLLVL.

The table lists this clone with a few counts. The junction shows a germline mismatch at one end, possibly a read error. The genes are TRBV20-1 and TRBJ1-2; no clear D gene. The length of the CDR3 is 11 residues. Looked up from germline, CDR1 is DFQATT and CDR2 is SNEGSKA (reference sequence). CDR3 region: CSARDPNSASF. The CDR3 bases are TGCAGTGCTAGAGATCCAAACAGTGCTTCCTTC.

J is TRBJ1-1 and V is TRBV5-1; D gene uncertain. Trimming cost V 2 bases and J 1 base, with 12 bases left between them. This CDR3 is built from 15 residues. Germline values: CDR1 SGHRS, CDR2 YFSETQ. CDR3 sequence (DNA): TGCGCCAGCAGCTTCTACCGGGGTCCGAACACTGAAGCTTTCTTT. Its protein is CASSFYRGPNTEAFF. Supplemented by reference TRBV5-1 and TRBJ1-1, the full variable domain reads KAGVTQTPRYLIKTRGQQVTLSCSPISGHRSVSWYQQTPGQGLQFLFEYFSETQRNKGNFPGRFSGRQFSNSRSEMNVSTLELGDSALYLCASSFYRGPNTEAFFGQGTRLTVV.

As regards this clone: At one end the junction does not follow the germline gene, possibly because of a read error. The V call is TRBV25-1, the J call TRBJ2-6, with 8 bases that match TRBD1. Germline V gene lookup returns CDR1 MGHDK and CDR2 SYGVNS. This CDR3 has 13 residues. The CDR3 nucleotides are TGTGCCAGCACCCAGGGGGCTGGCAACGGCCTGACTTTC. This translates into CASTQGAGNGLTF.

This rearrangement joins TRBV2 to TRBJ1-2, with a weak D call TRBD1 (5 bases). The germline CDR1 and CDR2 sequences are SNHLY and FYNNEI. V was shortened by 4 bases and J by 7 bases, with 10 bases between the two germline ends. CDR3 length equals 12 residues. DNA of the CDR3: TGTGCCAGCAGTGCTCAGGGCGTTGGCTACACCTTC. Its translation is CASSAQGVGYTF.

The chain employs TRBV18 and TRBJ1-6, with 8 bases aligning to TRBD1. The CDR3 runs 17 residues. The germline V gene encodes CDR1 KGHSH and CDR2 LQKENI. V dropped 3 bases and J dropped 10; count of bases not matched to a gene: 14. The CDR3 region is CASSPTPTGEAGSPLHF. The CDR3 nucleotides are TGTGCCAGCTCACCCACCCCGACAGGGGAAGCAGGATCACCCCTCCACTTT. Full variable domain (missing parts from reference TRBV18 and TRBJ1-6): NAGVMQNPRHLVRRRGQEARLRCSPMKGHSHVYWYRQLPEEGLKFMVYLQKENIIDESGMPKERFSAEFPKEGPSILRIQQVVRGDSAAYFCASSPTPTGEAGSPLHFGNGTRLTVT.

The chain links TRBV2 to TRBJ2-2, with D tentatively TRBD2 (5 bases). There are 14 residues in the CDR3. CDR1 and CDR2 (germline): SNHLY, FYNNEI. V was trimmed by 4 bases and J by 3 bases, leaving 9 bases between them. Here the CDR3 reads CASSVIGDTGELFF. In nucleotides, the CDR3 is TGTGCCAGCAGTGTCATCGGGGACACCGGGGAGCTGTTTTTT.

This clone was observed a handful of times. The chain joins TRBV12-1 to TRBJ1-5. TRBV12-1 is a pseudogene. The CDR3 has 12 amino acids. The CDR3 is CASRELGESQHF. The CDR3 DNA sequence: TGTGCCAGCAGGGAGCTTGGAGAATCCCAGCATTTT.

The genes are TRBV14 and TRBJ2-7, with D possibly being TRBD1 (6 bases). Germline assignment: CDR1 SGHDN and CDR2 FVKESK. The CDR3 is 15 residues long. Trimming pared 0 bases from V and 3 bases from J, leaving 12 bases between. As DNA, the CDR3 is TGTGCCAGCAGCCAAGAGATAGCAGGGGTCTACGAGCAGTACTTC. It is translated as CASSQEIAGVYEQYF. Complete variable domain (other parts from reference TRBV14 and TRBJ2-7): EAGVTQFPSHSVIEKGQTVTLRCDPISGHDNLYWYRRVMGKEIKFLLHFVKESKQDESGMPNNRFLAERTGGTYSTLKVQPAELEDSGVYFCASSQEIAGVYEQYFGPGTRLTVT.